A selection of T cell receptor beta chains follows, all from one sample in a study of cytomegalovirus exposure and HLA in healthy donors. TCRdb keeps only in-frame clones here, not all; method: immunoSEQ multiplex PCR. The table records 130,000 or so clones, around 78% of them present only once. Sequenced: PBMCs. The origin of the receptors is a female donor in good health and CMV-seropositive. Both conserved end residues are part of each CDR3. D genes are given only for firm matches. Some rows mark clone size as missing; the rest say once, few, many or name a class of expanded clone.

V	J	D	size	CDR3	DNA
TRBV5-1	TRBJ1-1	TRBD1	NA	CASSLGQGGTEAFF	TGCGCCAGCAGCTTGGGACAGGGTGGTACTGAAGCTTTCTTT
TRBV5-1	TRBJ1-2	NA	few	CASSLLGTGATF	TGCGCCAGCAGCTTGTTGGGGACGGGAGCCACCTTC
TRBV7-9	TRBJ2-5	NA	NA	CASSLSTTEETQYF	TGTGCCAGCAGCCTCTCCACGACAGAAGAGACCCAGTACTTC
TRBV28	TRBJ2-5	NA	few	CASSPAWQGRSFLMYF	TGTGCCAGCAGTCCCGCCTGGCAGGGTCGAAGCTTTTTGATGTACTTC
TRBV10-3	TRBJ2-7	NA	NA	CAITPQGNYEQYF	TGTGCCATCACGCCCCAGGGAAACTACGAGCAGTACTTC
TRBV19	TRBJ1-2	NA	NA	CASSIVLDRPYGYTF	TGTGCCAGTAGTATAGTTCTCGACAGACCTTATGGCTACACCTTC
TRBV5-4	TRBJ2-3	TRBD2	NA	CASSLGGSIGDTQYF	TGTGCCAGCAGCTTAGGCGGGAGTATTGGAGATACGCAGTATTTT
TRBV2	TRBJ1-1	TRBD1	few	CARTTGEDTEAFF	TGTGCCAGAACGACAGGGGAAGACACTGAAGCTTTCTTT
TRBV10-3	TRBJ2-7	TRBD2	NA	CAISDRTSGGYEQYF	TGTGCCATCAGTGACCGGACTAGCGGGGGCTACGAGCAGTACTTC
TRBV6-1	TRBJ2-7	NA	few	CASSIYEQYF	TGTGCCAGCAGCATCTACGAGCAGTACTTC
TRBV6-5	TRBJ2-7	NA	NA	CASSLDSTYEQYF	TGTGCCAGCAGTTTAGACAGTACCTACGAGCAGTACTTC
TRBV7-3	TRBJ2-1	TRBD2	NA	CASSSTGTSRHNEQFF	TGTGCCAGCAGCTCCACCGGGACTAGCAGACACAATGAGCAGTTCTTC
TRBV6-5	TRBJ2-5	NA	NA	CASSGNTQETQYF	TGTGCCAGCAGTGGCAACACCCAAGAGACCCAGTACTTC
TRBV5-1	TRBJ2-2	TRBD1	NA	CASSPDRVDTGELFF	TGCGCCAGCAGCCCGGACAGGGTGGACACCGGGGAGCTGTTTTTT
TRBV10-3	TRBJ2-3	NA	NA	CAISEERATQYF	TGTGCCATCAGTGAGGAGAGGGCTACGCAGTATTTT
TRBV10-3	TRBJ1-1	NA	NA	CAITLDVGTEAFF	TGTGCCATCACCCTAGACGTTGGCACTGAAGCTTTCTTT
TRBV29-1	TRBJ2-4	TRBD2	NA	CSVEEGGGPYIQYF	TGCAGCGTTGAAGAGGGGGGAGGGCCATACATTCAGTACTTC
TRBV4-2	TRBJ1-4	TRBD1	NA	CASSQGGTGGEKLFF	TGTGCCAGCAGCCAAGGAGGCACAGGGGGCGAAAAACTGTTTTTT
TRBV7-7	TRBJ2-2	NA	once	CASRAGPGELFF	TGTGCCAGCAGGGCTGGGCCCGGGGAGCTGTTTTTT
TRBV5-5	TRBJ2-7	NA	once	CASSFRDLGEQYF	TGTGCCAGCAGCTTCCGGGACTTAGGGGAGCAGTACTTC
TRBV7-9	TRBJ2-1	TRBD2	NA	CASSLEAGGSYNEQFF	TGTGCCAGCAGCTTAGAGGCGGGAGGTTCCTACAATGAGCAGTTCTTC
TRBV19	TRBJ2-7	TRBD1	NA	CASSTHLTGDEQYF	TGTGCCAGTAGTACTCACCTCACAGGGGACGAGCAGTACTTC
TRBV7-2	TRBJ2-2	NA	few	CASSLFERRNTGELFF	TGTGCCAGCAGCTTATTTGAGCGGAGGAACACCGGGGAGCTGTTTTTT
TRBV9	TRBJ2-7	NA	NA	CASSADDRPPFTYEQYF	TGTGCCAGCAGCGCAGACGACAGGCCACCCTTCACCTACGAGCAGTACTTC
TRBV7-2	TRBJ1-2	NA	NA	CASSLVGGSYGYTF	TGTGCCAGCAGCTTAGTGGGAGGTTCCTATGGCTACACCTTC
TRBV2	TRBJ1-5	NA	NA	CASNLQGGNQPQHF	TGTGCCAGCAATCTACAGGGCGGCAATCAGCCCCAGCATTTT
TRBV10-3	TRBJ2-3	TRBD2	once	CAISETSGRGTDTQYF	TGTGCCATCAGTGAGACTAGCGGGCGGGGCACAGATACGCAGTATTTT
TRBV5-6	TRBJ2-5	NA	few	CASSYRDSETQYF	TGTGCCAGCAGCTACAGGGATTCGGAGACCCAGTACTTC
TRBV5-4	TRBJ1-1	NA	NA	CASSPRWGGNTEAFF	TGTGCCAGCAGCCCCCGGTGGGGGGGGAACACTGAAGCTTTCTTT
TRBV5-5	TRBJ1-1	TRBD1	few	CASSLLTGWTMNTEAFF	TGTGCCAGCAGCTTGCTGACAGGGTGGACCATGAACACTGAAGCTTTCTTT
TRBV11-1	TRBJ2-3	NA	NA	CASSLVFTSTDTQYF	TGTGCCAGCAGCTTAGTCTTCACTAGCACAGATACGCAGTATTTT
TRBV18	TRBJ1-1	NA	NA	CASSPSMGGLNTEAFF	TGTGCCAGCTCACCATCCATGGGGGGTTTGAACACTGAAGCTTTCTTT
TRBV5-1	TRBJ1-4	NA	NA	CASSPSPTGSPEKLFF	TGCGCCAGCAGCCCCTCCCCAACAGGTTCGCCTGAAAAACTGTTTTTT
TRBV5-1	TRBJ2-3	TRBD2	once	CASSEGLADRTDTQYF	TGCGCCAGCAGCGAGGGACTAGCGGACCGCACAGATACGCAGTATTTT
TRBV6-4	TRBJ1-5	NA	NA	CARGRGEGNQPQHF	TGTGCCAGGGGTAGGGGTGAAGGCAATCAGCCCCAGCATTTT
TRBV19	TRBJ1-6	NA	NA	CASAEQGGNSPLHF	TGTGCCAGCGCCGAACAGGGTGGGAATTCACCCCTCCACTTT
TRBV10-3	TRBJ2-7	TRBD1	few	CAISAGQHHEQYF	TGTGCCATCAGTGCGGGACAGCACCACGAGCAGTACTTC
TRBV19	TRBJ2-7	NA	NA	CASSQTASYEQYF	TGTGCCAGTAGTCAGACAGCGTCCTACGAGCAGTACTTC
TRBV19	TRBJ1-1	NA	NA	CASSSHTTFF	TGTGCCAGTAGTAGCCACACAACTTTCTTT
TRBV7-6	TRBJ2-7	NA	NA	CASSPTRGHEQYF	TGTGCCAGCAGTCCGACCAGGGGCCACGAGCAGTACTTC
TRBV28	TRBJ1-2	NA	NA	CASRTQGKTGYGYTF	TGTGCCAGCAGAACCCAGGGGAAAACAGGCTATGGCTACACCTTC
TRBV6-1	TRBJ2-1	TRBD1	NA	CASSRDRAYNEQFF	TGTGCCAGCAGTCGGGACAGGGCCTACAATGAGCAGTTCTTC
TRBV7-9	TRBJ2-7	TRBD1	NA	CASSPGQAPYEQYF	TGTGCCAGCAGCCCGGGACAGGCCCCCTACGAGCAGTACTTC
TRBV4-2	TRBJ1-1	NA	few	CASSQDWALNTEAFF	TGTGCCAGCAGCCAAGATTGGGCTTTGAACACTGAAGCTTTCTTT
TRBV7-8	TRBJ2-5	NA	once	CASGKRGGGETQYF	TGTGCCAGCGGCAAGAGGGGAGGAGGGGAGACCCAGTACTTC
TRBV19	TRBJ2-1	TRBD1	NA	CASRPMTGAGNEQFF	TGTGCCAGTAGGCCTATGACAGGGGCGGGCAATGAGCAGTTCTTC
TRBV30	TRBJ2-7	TRBD2	NA	CAWKSGRGDSYEQYF	TGTGCCTGGAAATCGGGGAGGGGAGACTCCTACGAGCAGTACTTC
TRBV7-3	TRBJ2-2	NA	NA	CASSLYTGELFF	TGTGCCAGCAGCCTTTACACCGGGGAGCTGTTTTTT
TRBV28	TRBJ1-5	TRBD1	NA	CASNFGTGGNQPQHF	TGTGCCAGCAATTTCGGGACAGGAGGAAATCAGCCCCAGCATTTT
TRBV25-1	TRBJ2-5	TRBD1	few	CASSPGQGAETQYF	TGTGCCAGCAGTCCCGGACAGGGGGCGGAGACCCAGTACTTC
TRBV19	TRBJ2-5	TRBD2	few	CASSIGSGTSGTETQYF	TGTGCCAGTAGTATAGGCTCGGGGACTAGCGGGACAGAGACCCAGTACTTC
TRBV30	TRBJ2-1	TRBD1	NA	CAWMGQGAYEQFF	TGTGCCTGGATGGGCCAGGGGGCCTATGAGCAGTTCTTC